This passage covers 14 T cell receptor beta chains from one sample sequenced in a study of glioma-infiltrating T cells. Amplification of TCR alpha and beta CDR3 regions from RNA used iRepertoire nested multiplex PCR. One entry per CDR3 protein, called by TCRdb with MiXCR from the multiplex PCR reads. The sample shows 300,000 to 400,000 distinct CDR3 sequences, less than 50% of them seen only once. Sequenced: glioma tissue, nonneoplastic brain tissue, or PBMCs (not recorded which). The receptors derive from a human donor with low-grade glioma or glioblastoma, undergoing nonglioma brain surgery, or in good health (not recorded which).

The chain uses TRBV15 and TRBJ2-1; no reliable D call. In germline, CDR1 is LNHNV, CDR2 YYDKDF (reference sequence). The CDR3 spans 16 residues. Trimming stripped 0 bases from V and 1 base from J, with 10 bases between. The CDR3 protein is CATSREVQRSYNEQFF. The CDR3 DNA is TGTGCCACCAGCAGAGAGGTCCAGAGATCCTACAATGAGCAGTTCTTC. Looking up the rest from reference TRBV15 and TRBJ2-1 gives the full variable domain: DAMVIQNPRYQVTQFGKPVTLSCSQTLNHNVMYWYQQKSSQAPKLLFHYYDKDFNNEADTPDNFQSRRPNTSFCFLDIRSPGLGDTAMYLCATSREVQRSYNEQFFGPGTRLTVL.

The J gene is TRBJ1-3, the V gene TRBV18; D remains unclear. Trimming removed 0 bases from V and 4 bases from J, with 4 bases in between. The CDR3 totals 13 residues. The germline CDR1 and CDR2 sequences are KGHSH and LQKENI. CDR3 amino acids: CASSPPSGNTIYF. The CDR3 nucleotides read TGTGCCAGCTCACCACCGTCAGGAAACACCATATATTTT.

The V and J genes are TRBV11-2 and TRBJ2-5; possible D gene TRBD2, 5 bases. Per germline, CDR1 SGHAT and CDR2 FQNNGV. With 4 bases removed from V and 0 bases from J, the gap between germline ends came to 15 bases. This CDR3 comprises 16 residues. This chain's CDR3 is CASSSTRGKYQETQYF. The CDR3 nucleotides read TGTGCCAGCAGCTCCACCCGGGGAAAGTACCAAGAGACCCAGTACTTC. The entire variable domain, with the rest obtained from reference TRBV11-2 and TRBJ2-5, is as follows: EAGVAQSPRYKIIEKRQSVAFWCNPISGHATLYWYQQILGQGPKLLIQFQNNGVVDDSQLPKDRFSAERLKGVDSTLKIQPAKLEDSAVYLCASSSTRGKYQETQYFGPGTRLLVL.

With regard to this clonotype: This may come from a read error, since a much larger clone is one base off. The rearrangement uses TRBV7-2 and TRBJ2-1; 8 positions match TRBD2. Germline lookup yields CDR1 SGHTA and CDR2 FQGNSA. The CDR3 covers 13 residues. The CDR3 reads CASSLAGRNEQFF. In nucleotides, the CDR3 is TGTGCCAGCAGTTTAGCGGGGCGCAATGAGCAGTTCTTC.

This clonotype was seen repeatedly, ten times or more. The chain's CDR3 is CASSAQGRTEAFF. The CDR3 nucleotides read TGTGCCAGCAGTGCACAGGGTCGAACTGAAGCTTTCTTT. The chain carries TRBV27 and TRBJ1-1; D possibly corresponds to TRBD1 (6 bases). This CDR3 spans 13 amino acids. The germline V gene encodes CDR1 MNHEY and CDR2 SMNVEV (reference sequence). The germline V and J ends were trimmed by 5 bases and 5 bases, with 12 bases remaining between them.

This rearrangement joins TRBV7-2 to TRBJ2-1; D is uncertain. This CDR3 has 13 amino acids. The V and J ends lost 2 bases and 10 bases respectively, with 12 bases between them. Germline CDR1 reads SGHTA; CDR2 reads FQGNSA. CDR3 DNA: TGTGCCAGCAGCTTAACCGGGTATGGGGAGCAGTTCTTC. Encoded protein: CASSLTGYGEQFF.

Details on this clonotype: A much larger clone sits a single nucleotide away, making a read error possible. The chain joins TRBV6-5 to TRBJ2-2; possible D gene TRBD2, 6 bases. From germline, CDR1 is MNHEY and CDR2 SVGAGI. The CDR3 has 16 amino acids. Deletions cut 5 bases from V and 7 bases from J, with 20 bases between. CDR3: CASSPVDSLGGGELFF. CDR3 nucleotide sequence: TGTGCCAGCAGTCCCGTCGATTCACTGGGGGGCGGGGAGCTGTTTTTT.

In its sample, this clonotype was seen a few times. The V and J genes are TRBV2 and TRBJ2-1; 7 nucleotides match TRBD1. This CDR3 has 16 residues. CDR1 SNHLY and CDR2 FYNNEI come from the germline V gene. The ends lost 6 bases at V and 5 bases at J; junction bases unmatched: 13. DNA for the CDR3: TGTGCCAGCAGGGACCGTGACAGGGTACGGGACAATGAGCAGTTCTTC. It is translated as CASRDRDRVRDNEQFF.

This clonotype appeared a single time. The junction shows a germline mismatch at one end, possibly a read error. The chain joins TRBV2 to TRBJ2-5; a weak D match, TRBD2 (7 bases). Per germline, CDR1 SNHLY and CDR2 FYNNEI. The CDR3 consists of 15 residues. The CDR3 DNA sequence: TGTGCCAGCGGAGGGGGGGTAGATCGCCAAGGGACCCAGTACTTC. Its translation is CASGGGVDRQGTQYF.

Points on this clonotype: This sequence may be a read error, since a much larger clone differs from it by one base. V gene TRBV6-9 combines with J gene TRBJ2-5, with D possibly being TRBD1 (6 bases). Germline CDR1 and CDR2: MNHGY and SVAAGI. The CDR3 loop spans 15 amino acids. V gave up 4 bases and J gave up 1 base, with 13 bases separating them. This chain's CDR3 is CASSWNRESQETQYF. In DNA form, the CDR3 reads TGTGCCAGCAGTTGGAACAGGGAATCCCAAGAGACCCAGTACTTC.

Details on this clonotype: A read error may produce the germline difference seen at one junction end. The chain links TRBV7-9 to TRBJ2-1; D call uncertain. The CDR3 totals 12 residues. Looked up from germline, CDR1 is SEHNR and CDR2 is FQNEAQ (reference sequence). CDR3 in DNA: TGTGCCAGCAGCTCCGATAGTGTTGAGCAGTCCTTC. Translated: CASSSDSVEQSF.

Remarks on this clonotype: An end of the junction does not agree with germline; a read error may underlie this. This chain connects TRBV6-2 or TRBV6-3 to TRBJ2-6; the match to TRBD2 covers 7 bases. The CDR3 covers 16 residues. CDR1 is MNHEY, CDR2 SVGEGT, per germline. CDR3 bases: TGTGCCGGCAGTTCGTTTGGGGGGGGTGGGGCCAACGTCCTGACTTTC. Its protein product is CAGSSFGGGGANVLTF.

V usage is TRBV2 and J usage is TRBJ2-1, with D unclear. This CDR3 is built from 13 residues. The V end lost 6 bases, the J end lost 10 bases, and 16 bases lay between the germline ends. The germline V gene has CDR1 SNHLY and CDR2 FYNNEI. The CDR3 reads CASRSPRYREQFF. CDR3 in DNA: TGTGCCAGCAGATCCCCGCGGTACCGGGAGCAGTTCTTC. Full variable domain (missing parts from reference TRBV2 and TRBJ2-1): EPEVTQTPSHQVTQMGQEVILRCVPISNHLYFYWYRQILGQKVEFLVSFYNNEISEKSEIFDDQFSVERPDGSNFTLKIRSTKLEDSAMYFCASRSPRYREQFFGPGTRLTVL.

This chain uses TRBV12-3 or TRBV12-4 with TRBJ2-1; D is possibly TRBD2 (6 bases). The germline V and J ends were trimmed by 5 bases and 2 bases, with 13 bases remaining between them. The CDR3 has 15 residues. CDR3 in amino acids: CASSEEGNAYNEQFF. The CDR3 bases are TGTGCCAGCAGTGAGGAGGGAAATGCCTACAATGAGCAGTTCTTC.